A selection of T cell receptor beta chains follows, all from one sample in a study of blood T cell repertoires in COVID-19. Sequencing used immunoSEQ multiplex PCR; TCRdb keeps in-frame clones, though not all of them. The repertoire has around 370,000 clones, approximately 90% of them found once; the top ten carry 1.2%. Material for sequencing was PBMCs or T cells enriched from blood (not recorded which). These receptors were collected from a woman aged 18-29 years who had recovered from COVID-19. Both conserved end residues are part of each CDR3. The D gene is left open where the match is weak. A row's size may be missing; if present it is once, few, many or a size class.

D gene	clone size	V gene	J gene	CDR3 length	CDR3 DNA	CDR3 protein
TRBD1	few	TRBV9	TRBJ1-2	15	TGTGCCAGCAGCGTAGGCGCGGGACAGGGTTATGGCTACACCTTC	CASSVGAGQGYGYTF
NA	NA	TRBV5-5	TRBJ1-4	13	TGTGCCTCAATGAGGATAACTAATGAAAAACTGTTTTTT	CASMRITNEKLFF
TRBD2	few	TRBV6-1	TRBJ2-7	16	TGTGCCAGCAGTGGGGGTGGCGGGGGGACTTTTTACGAGCAGTACTTC	CASSGGGGGTFYEQYF
NA	NA	TRBV7-2	TRBJ1-1	13	TGTGCCAGCAGCCCCCATTCCAACACTGAAGCTTTCTTT	CASSPHSNTEAFF
TRBD1	NA	TRBV9	TRBJ2-5	14	TGTGCCAGCAGCGTAGATGAGGGGGCTGAGACCCAGTACTTC	CASSVDEGAETQYF
TRBD2	NA	TRBV9	TRBJ2-5	18	TGTGCCAGCAGCGTAGGCGCTTTCGCTAGCGGGGGTCAAGAGACCCAGTACTTC	CASSVGAFASGGQETQYF
NA	NA	TRBV27	TRBJ1-1	12	TGTGCCAGCCAACGAGGGTTAGGTGAAGCTTTCTTT	CASQRGLGEAFF
NA	NA	TRBV29-1	TRBJ1-1	13	TGCAGCACGTGGACAGCTGTGAACACTGAAGCTTTCTTT	CSTWTAVNTEAFF
NA	NA	TRBV5-1	TRBJ1-6	16	TGCGCCAGCAGCTTGGAGGGGAATTCGGCTAATTCACCCCTCCACTTT	CASSLEGNSANSPLHF
NA	NA	TRBV6-6	TRBJ2-2	12	TGTGCCAGCGTCAAGCACACCGGGGAGCTGTTTTTT	CASVKHTGELFF
NA	NA	TRBV24-1	TRBJ2-5	16	TGTGCCACCAGTGATGCATCCCCCGCAGGGCAAGAGACCCAGTACTTC	CATSDASPAGQETQYF
TRBD1	few	TRBV2	TRBJ1-5	13	TGTGCCAGCAGTGGGACAGGGGATCAGCCCCAGCATTTT	CASSGTGDQPQHF
NA	NA	TRBV7-3	TRBJ1-2	13	TGTGCCAGCAGCGTAGATCGCTTCTATGGCTACACCTTC	CASSVDRFYGYTF
TRBD1	NA	TRBV7-9	TRBJ2-3	16	TGTGCCAGCACTCTTAGGACAGGGGACATCACAGATACGCAGTATTTT	CASTLRTGDITDTQYF
NA	NA	TRBV27	TRBJ1-5	14	TGTGCCAGCAGTCCGAGTAAAGAGTATCAGCCCCAGCATTTT	CASSPSKEYQPQHF
NA	NA	TRBV6-5	TRBJ2-7	15	TGTGCCAGCAGTTCGAGGAGCGGCCTCTCCTACGAGCAGTACTTC	CASSSRSGLSYEQYF
TRBD1	few	TRBV5-6	TRBJ1-1	17	TGTGCCAGCAGCATCTCGGACAGGGGGCACCGGAACACTGAAGCTTTCTTT	CASSISDRGHRNTEAFF
NA	NA	TRBV2	TRBJ1-2	11	TGTGCGGGGGGAATAAACTATGGCTACACCTTC	CAGGINYGYTF
NA	once	TRBV19	TRBJ1-1	14	TGTGCCAGTAGATCGACAGGTATGAACACTGAAGCTTTCTTT	CASRSTGMNTEAFF
NA	NA	TRBV12-3/TRBV12-4	TRBJ1-2	13	TGTGCCAGCAGTTTTAAGGGAACGGGGGGCTACACCTTC	CASSFKGTGGYTF
NA	NA	TRBV4-1	TRBJ2-1	16	TGCGCCAGCAGCCACCTAGTGGCGAGCTCCTACAATGAGCAGTTCTTC	CASSHLVASSYNEQFF
NA	NA	TRBV2	TRBJ1-3	14	TGTGCCAGCACCAAGGACAGCTCTGGAAACACCATATATTTT	CASTKDSSGNTIYF
TRBD1	NA	TRBV6-5	TRBJ1-2	14	TGTGCCAGCAGCCAAAACAGGGGTCACTATGGCTACACCTTC	CASSQNRGHYGYTF
TRBD2	once	TRBV18	TRBJ2-7	18	TGTGCCAGCTCACCAACGCCTCGGGCTAGCGGGGGAACCTACGAGCAGTACTTC	CASSPTPRASGGTYEQYF
NA	NA	TRBV6-1	TRBJ1-1	16	TGTGCCAGCAGTGAAGCGGAAGATAGCCTGAACACTGAAGCTTTCTTT	CASSEAEDSLNTEAFF
TRBD2	NA	TRBV28	TRBJ2-5	15	TGTGCCAGCAGTTTATTAGCGGGGTACCAAGAGACCCAGTACTTC	CASSLLAGYQETQYF
NA	NA	TRBV6-6	TRBJ2-1	13	TGTGCCAGCAGTTTCACGGAGTACAATGAGCAGTTCTTC	CASSFTEYNEQFF
NA	NA	TRBV5-5	TRBJ1-1	14	TGTGCCAGCAGCTTAATGGGGGGGCTCCTTGAAGCTTTCTTT	CASSLMGGLLEAFF
TRBD1	NA	TRBV4-1	TRBJ1-1	15	TGCGCCAGCAGCCAAGATCCGGGACAGCACACTGAAGCTTTCTTT	CASSQDPGQHTEAFF
NA	NA	TRBV25-1	TRBJ1-3	15	TGTGCCAGCAGTGAGTCGCTAATCACTGGAAACACCATATATTTT	CASSESLITGNTIYF
NA	NA	TRBV7-9	TRBJ1-5	14	TGTGCCAGCAGCTTAGGGGCAGGGTGGCAGCCCCAGCATTTT	CASSLGAGWQPQHF
NA	NA	TRBV28	TRBJ1-5	13	TGTGCCAGCAGTTTAAAGGGGCCTCAGCCCCAGCATTTT	CASSLKGPQPQHF
NA	NA	TRBV7-9	TRBJ2-7	13	TGTGCCAGCAGCTTAGGGACAGCCTACGAGCAGTACTTC	CASSLGTAYEQYF
NA	NA	TRBV27	TRBJ1-1	11	TGTGCCAGCACGGGGGGCACTGAAGCTTTCTTT	CASTGGTEAFF
NA	NA	TRBV9	TRBJ2-1	16	TGTGCCAGCAGCGTAGGCGGGGGCCGCTATGGAGGTGAGCAGTTCTTC	CASSVGGGRYGGEQFF
TRBD1	NA	TRBV9	TRBJ1-3	15	TGTGCCAGCAGCGTAGAGGGACAGGGTATACACACCATATATTTT	CASSVEGQGIHTIYF
NA	NA	TRBV6-4	TRBJ1-6	14	TGTGCCAGCAGTGCAGGGAATCATAATTCACCCCTCCACTTT	CASSAGNHNSPLHF
NA	NA	TRBV3-1/TRBV3-2	TRBJ1-6	13	TGTGCCAGCAGCCAAAACGGGAATTCACCCCTCCACTTT	CASSQNGNSPLHF
TRBD1	NA	TRBV28	TRBJ1-5	16	TGTGCCAGCAGTTTATCCCCGGGACAGGTAAACCAGCCCCAGCATTTT	CASSLSPGQVNQPQHF
NA	NA	TRBV7-3	TRBJ1-3	15	TGTGCCAGCAGCTTAAGTGCGGCTTCTGGAAACACCATATATTTT	CASSLSAASGNTIYF
NA	NA	TRBV28	TRBJ1-1	14	TGTGCCAGCAGTTTTCAGGGTACGAACACTGAAGCTTTCTTT	CASSFQGTNTEAFF
NA	NA	TRBV6-1	TRBJ2-7	13	TGTGCCAGCAGTGAGTTTGCCAGGGACGAGCAGTACTTC	CASSEFARDEQYF
TRBD2	once	TRBV28	TRBJ2-1	16	TGTGCCAGCAGTTCCCCGGGGGGTAAGTCCTACAATGAGCAGTTCTTC	CASSSPGGKSYNEQFF
TRBD1	NA	TRBV19	TRBJ1-1	15	TGTGCCAGTAGTAGGGGGACAGTCCTTAACACTGAAGCTTTCTTT	CASSRGTVLNTEAFF
TRBD2	NA	TRBV7-7	TRBJ2-5	16	TGTGCTAGCAGCTCAGGACTAGCGGGGGTGGGAGAGACCCAGTACTTC	CASSSGLAGVGETQYF
NA	few	TRBV5-1	TRBJ1-1	14	TGCGCCAGCAGCTTGGTTCGGGGGTACACTGAAGCTTTCTTT	CASSLVRGYTEAFF
TRBD2	once	TRBV2	TRBJ2-3	15	TGTGCCAGCAGTGGGTTAGCGGGCCCCACAGATACGCAGTATTTT	CASSGLAGPTDTQYF
TRBD2	NA	TRBV7-2	TRBJ2-7	15	TGTGCCAGCAGCTCAAAGCGGGGGGTTTTTTACGAGCAGTACTTC	CASSSKRGVFYEQYF
NA	NA	TRBV6-5	TRBJ1-2	14	TGTGCCAGCAGTTACTCCCAGGTGAATCTTGGCTACACCTTC	CASSYSQVNLGYTF
NA	once	TRBV11-3	TRBJ2-1	16	TGTGCCAGCAGCTTCGGACTGAAGAGCTCCTACAATGAGCAGTTCTTC	CASSFGLKSSYNEQFF
NA	NA	TRBV11-3	TRBJ2-3	14	TGTGCAAGCAGGTCGGGGGTGATCGGGGATACGCAGTATTTT	CASRSGVIGDTQYF